This TCR beta chain came from a study of blood T cell repertoires in COVID-19. Study at large: PBMCs, B-cell-depleted T cells, or T cells provided the cDNA or gDNA that made up the material.

TCRdb's copy holds only in-frame clones and misses some; the assay was immunoSEQ multiplex PCR. This sample carries fewer than 200,000 clones, about 88% of them seen once, and the ten largest clones take over 2%. The germline gives CDR1 SEHNR, CDR2 FQNEAQ (reference sequence). The J segment lost 4 bases and the V segment lost 4 bases, leaving 2 bases of the junction unmatched. There are 14 residues in the CDR3. This TCR was sampled from a man between 50 and 59 years old who had recovered from COVID-19. This chain links TRBV7-9 with TRBJ2-3; 10 nucleotides align to TRBD1. Input material: peripheral blood. The CDR3 is CASSSDRGPDTQYF. In DNA, the CDR3 is TGTGCCAGCAGCTCAGACAGGGGGCCAGATACGCAGTATTTT.